This T cell receptor beta chain stems from a study of beta chain features in type 1 diabetes (dated by TCRdb to the late 2010s). Regarding the study in general: Patients and healthy donors did not differ in mean age, gender distribution, total cell number or subset yield. A total of 100 million to 110 million sorted cells were examined across all samples, and a strong correlation was observed between cell number per subset and RNA yield. In the study, recently diagnosed type 1 diabetes patients and matched healthy donors were compared on the TCRB repertoires of their sorted circulating CD4+ T cell subsets. Whereas all 30 or so donors provided naive and central memory subsets, regulatory and stem cell-like memory subsets were isolated from just 8 patients and roughly eight healthy donors. General findings and caveats noted by the study authors: Because cDNA rather than genomic DNA was sequenced, highly expressing activated cells could have been over-represented, although no difference in activation and CD3 levels was found between groups. Naive, central memory and regulatory TCRB repertoires appeared more similar among patients than among healthy donors. Patients with type 1 diabetes made fewer insertions and deleted more nucleotides at VDJ recombination sites, implying thymic rearrangement abnormalities. Because small numbers of individuals were included in the HLA sub-analyses, any influence of HLA type on TCRB rearrangement was left unresolved. Shorter templates might be favored by PCR, yet because patient and control samples were amplified and corrected together, any such skew would affect both groups equally. A moderate but significant shortening of TCRB CDR3 length was observed in type 1 diabetes patients in all four CD4+ subsets.

The entire amount of isolated RNA was reverse transcribed using the High Capacity cDNA Reverse Transcription Kit, so the sequenced TCRB transcripts were expressed ones. Deep immunoSEQ sequencing was performed on naive, central memory and regulatory T cell samples, with an average of roughly 3.3 million total reads per sample. After sorted cells were lysed in RLT buffer, RNA was extracted with DNase-treated RNeasy Micro or Mini kits, with the choice depending on cell number. Each cell subset was processed on its own to prevent cross-contamination, while patient and healthy donor samples were processed together. The immunoSEQ multiplex PCR was used to amplify TCRB sequences from cDNA, generating 87-bp fragments that spanned the CDR3 region. The amplicons were sequenced using the Illumina HiSeq platform. In the authors' own workflow: Synthetic template baselines were used to correct PCR bias computationally, reads within Hamming distance 2 were collapsed together, and singletons that could not be merged were discarded. Reads were aligned against IMGT so that V, D and J genes, CDR3 length and insertions or deletions at six rearrangement sites could be assigned. Within each subset, clonotype counts were normalized to sorted cell number, after which true diversity and Gini coefficients were computed with the tcR R package. The overlap coefficient, calculated on TCRB nucleotide sequences, was used to measure repertoire sharing. As stored in TCRdb, this immuneACCESS dataset retains in-frame rearrangements with V and J assigned. A fraction of the clones does not appear; measured against another copy, unresolved V genes explain less than half of the discrepancy, and the remainder lacks a known reason. V, J and clone size reflect that table, while D and trimming were determined from the DNA. The sample includes roughly 150,000 clones, with around 7.8% observed a single time. Roughly 1% of the sample belongs to the ten largest clones.

A single peripheral blood draw of 95 to 150 mL on average was collected from each donor into heparinised tubes. A BD FACSAria II and a panel including CD45RO, CCR7, CD25, CD127, CD95 and CD27 were used to sort naive, central memory, regulatory and stem cell-like memory CD4+ T cells. A purity above 95% was achieved for all sorted populations. Right away, PBMCs were isolated by Lymphoprep density gradient centrifugation and were stained directly, with no culture step. So that batch effects would be minimized, each experiment stained and sorted samples in pairs, pairing one healthy donor with one patient. With respect to this clone: What this receptor recognizes is not known. Base-call qualities are not available, and no considerably larger clone is one nucleotide away.

Material: central memory CD4+ T cells from blood. This clonotype originated in a woman between 35 and 50 years old with type 1 diabetes.

The CDR3 protein is CASSLVATVAGEYEQFF. The DNA sequence is as follows: TGCGCCAGCAGCTTGGTGGCCACGGTAGCGGGGGAGTATGAGCAGTTCTTC. The V and J segments used are TRBV5-1 and TRBJ2-1; 9 junctional bases match TRBD2. The CDR1 and CDR2 encoded by the germline V gene are SGHRS and YFSETQ. There are 17 amino acids in the CDR3, from cysteine to phenylalanine inclusive. The entry retains the CDR3 DNA only, 51 bases that are in frame from base 1. The junction shows trimming of 0 bases on V and 8 bases on J, and the gene matches do not reach 12 bases of it.